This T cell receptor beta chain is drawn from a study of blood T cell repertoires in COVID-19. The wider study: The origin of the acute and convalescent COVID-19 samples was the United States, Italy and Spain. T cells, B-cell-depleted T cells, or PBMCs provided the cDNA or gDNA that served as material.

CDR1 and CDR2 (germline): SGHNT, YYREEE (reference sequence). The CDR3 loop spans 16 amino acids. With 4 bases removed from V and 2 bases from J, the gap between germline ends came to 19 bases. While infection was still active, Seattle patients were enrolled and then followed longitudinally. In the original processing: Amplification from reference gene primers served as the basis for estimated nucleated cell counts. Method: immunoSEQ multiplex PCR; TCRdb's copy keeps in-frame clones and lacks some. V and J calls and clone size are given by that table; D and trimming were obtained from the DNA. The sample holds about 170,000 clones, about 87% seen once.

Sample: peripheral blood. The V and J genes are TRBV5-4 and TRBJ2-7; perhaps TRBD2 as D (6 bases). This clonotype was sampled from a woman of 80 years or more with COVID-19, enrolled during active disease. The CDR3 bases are TGTGCCAGCAGCCCGGGCGGTCAGTCTAGCGCCTACGAGCAGTACTTC. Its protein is CASSPGGQSSAYEQYF. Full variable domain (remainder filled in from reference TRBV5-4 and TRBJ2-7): ETGVTQSPTHLIKTRGQQVTLRCSSQSGHNTVSWYQQALGQGPQFIFQYYREEENGRGNFPPRFSGLQFPNYSSELNVNALELDDSALYLCASSPGGQSSAYEQYFGPGTRLTVT.